This entry is about one T cell receptor (beta chain). What this receptor recognizes is not known. Base-call qualities are not available, and no considerably larger clone is one nucleotide away. The record originates from a study of cytomegalovirus exposure and HLA in healthy donors (dated by TCRdb to the late 2010s). About the full investigation: An earlier analysis of some 600 of the donors reported about 280 Gb of sequence data and roughly 120 million unique TCR beta sequences obtained from some 200 million T cells. The study profiled the T cell repertoires of more than 500 subjects by immunosequencing and related them to cytomegalovirus serostatus. A later genetic analysis used genome-wide SNP genotypes for 398 of the 666 donors, treating that subset as a discovery cohort. An earlier analysis of several hundred of the donors applied high-throughput TCR beta sequencing to assess whether each TCR beta V gene segment acted as functional or pseudogenic. The number of donors typed differed by locus, with about 629-630 for A, B, C, DRB1 and DQB1, around 560 for DQA1, about 610 for DPA1, and approximately 470 for DPB1. An early release that covered some 640 HLA-typed donors contained approximately 300 gigabases of sequencing data and 80 million or so unique TCR sequences. In a later analysis, previously published TCR beta repertoires from some 640 donors were re-analyzed and high-resolution HLA genotyping was added so that TCR occurrence patterns could be studied. All discovery cohort repertoires had been generated on a single sequencing platform. Of the approximately 370 genotyped donors, 75% to 85% were placed in the genetic ancestry cluster associated with self-reported Caucasian donors. Roughly 5 DR-DQ haplotypes were treated as single units for association and clustering because of strong linkage in the cohort. Donor age, sex, ethnicity and CMV serostatus were collected together with the repertoire data. Besides the first cohort of 666 subjects, a separate validation cohort made up of 95 to 150 different subjects was used. To predict cytomegalovirus infection status, the study combined high-throughput TCR immunosequencing, statistical association of individual TCRs with disease status, and machine learning. Rather than using new phenotypic data, the later analysis identified candidate immune exposures from TCR beta sequences and from how often those sequences occurred across donors. Both class I and class II loci were covered by HLA typing, at four-digit resolution. On average, 235,054 unique TCR beta nucleotide sequences were sequenced per donor among a few hundred genotyped donors of the cohort, with around 19% of those sequences being non-productive. The study aimed to test whether cataloging public T cell receptors could reveal signatures of past pathogen exposure.

The junction shows trimming of 1 base on V and 7 bases on J, plus 10 bases between the germline ends. From cysteine to phenylalanine, the CDR3 is 13 amino acids long. Here the CDR3 DNA is all that survives: 39 bases in frame from base 1. The germline V gene (reference sequence) provides CDR1 LNHNV and CDR2 YYDKDF. Library generation was performed with the immunoSEQ multiplex PCR assay. For the multiplex PCR, a mixture combining 60 forward primers for TCR Vbeta segments and 13 reverse primers for TCR Jbeta segments was used. The CDR3 region of rearranged TCR beta genes was amplified from genomic DNA by a multiplex PCR assay. Amplified TCR beta libraries were sequenced as 87-base-pair reads on the Illumina HiSeq System. On the authors' methods: In a later analysis, tens of millions of unique TCR beta chains were counted across the 500 to 850 repertoires, and approximately 11 million of these chains were shared by at least two donors. A nearest-neighbor algorithm error-corrected the raw reads and collapsed the reads into unique sequences, merging closely related sequences to remove PCR and sequencing errors. V, D and J gene segments were assigned by aligning CDR3 sequences to IMGT reference sequences. For a sequence to be retained, a match of at least six nucleotides to both a V gene segment and a J gene segment was required. A rearrangement counted as productive if the CDR3 had no stop codons and remained in frame with V and J, and every other rearrangement counted as non-productive. Following IMGT convention, CDR3 was defined as the stretch from the second conserved V-encoded cysteine to the conserved J-encoded phenylalanine. In an earlier analysis of roughly 610 of the donors, sequences lacking an unambiguous match to a single V gene segment were excluded. An earlier analysis of a few hundred of the donors called V segments functional above 56.7% productive rearrangements and segregating when the between-donor standard deviation exceeded 5%. A statistical classification framework was developed to diagnose cytomegalovirus status using the catalog of TCR beta chain sequences. V and J gene assignment, in a later analysis, came from comparing TCR nucleotide sequences with IMGT/GENE-DB human TR gene sequences. Using the TCRdist pipeline, a later analysis assigned CDR3 sequences along with most-parsimonious VDJ recombination scenarios. In a later analysis, each TCR beta chain was defined by its CDR3 amino acid sequence together with its V-gene family, and reads lacking a unique V-gene family were excluded. As a way to deal with suspected cross-contamination and a sequencing artifact, a later analysis dropped hundreds of nucleotide sequences that were highly shared and had low generation probability. In a later analysis, a clonal expansion index for each public chain was calculated from normalized within-repertoire ranks of inferred template counts. Generation probabilities in a later analysis came from a VDJ recombination model fitted to out-of-frame rearrangements, and those results were checked against IGoR. A later analysis scored TCR-TCR, TCR-HLA and TCR-CMV co-occurrence with hypergeometric tests, applying a repertoire-size bias correction to TCR pairs. To estimate false discovery rates, a later analysis permuted the HLA or CMV assignments 20 times. In a later analysis, co-occurring TCRs were grouped using DBSCAN, with TCRdist sequence similarity added in when clustering inside HLA-allele-positive subsets. For co-occurrence clustering, repertoires with fewer than 30,000 or more than 120,000 public chains were excluded, along with 4 to 6 repertoires with anomalous nucleotide sharing. TCRdb's version of the immuneACCESS table is confined to in-frame rearrangements and falls short of the full clone set. An unresolved V gene accounts for under half of the shortfall where checked; the remainder is of unknown origin. D and trimming come from the DNA, and the V and J calls and clone size come from that table. The sample table holds around 100,000 clones, of which about 70% were seen once. Over 2.5% of the sample rests with the top ten.

Points the paper makes about the study in general: It was suggested by the authors that the approach could potentially be generalized to other disease states and immunological phenotypes. In vitro tests confirmed that a few of the cytomegalovirus-associated TCR beta chains recognize cytomegalovirus antigens. Compared with the roughly 700-donor mean, donors in an Asian-associated ancestry cluster had fewer N-insertions in productive TCRs, according to a later genetic analysis. The only immune exposure information available for the cohort was CMV serostatus. A cluster of highly shared sequence variants was judged likely to represent a technical artifact of the sequencing pipeline. The study gave a list of 150 to 200 TCR beta chains associated with cytomegalovirus. The classifier was reported to diagnose cytomegalovirus status with high specificity and sensitivity in both the original and validation cohorts. In a later analysis, TCR association rates were found to vary across HLA loci, with the most associated TCRs seen for DRB1 alleles and the fewest for HLA-C alleles. According to a later analysis, most CMV-associated TCR beta chains appeared to be HLA-restricted, and the HLA associations seemed to be driven largely by CMV exposure. In a later analysis, HLA-associated TCR beta chains showed more clonal expansion and lower generation probabilities than non-associated chains that were equally common. Broadly in line with IMGT annotations, most TCR beta V segments showed up in productive rearrangements about 90% or about 30% of the time in an earlier analysis of a few hundred of the donors. Strong co-occurrence of HLA alleles, especially DR and DQ, made assigning TCR associations to individual alleles difficult. In this cohort, only TCR beta chains were sequenced, and detectable features were limited by the absence of alpha or paired-chain data. Because counts were too low, around 17 rarely observed V segments, including chromosome 9 orphons, were left out of the earlier analysis of 587 of the donors. Specific HLA alleles were associated with about 17,000 TCR beta sequences at a false discovery rate of 0.05 in a later analysis. Because HLA typing was missing for some donors at each locus, association tests included only the typed subset. Sequencing depth was assumed to be roughly uniform across donors in the presence/absence analyses, though that assumption may not hold. Most TCR sequences were observed very rarely across donors, whereas some public TCRs were present in many individuals. Correlated functional status among segregating V segments might reflect linkage disequilibrium, but an unknown experimental factor could not be ruled out. A later genetic analysis associated a missense DCLRE1C variant with V-gene and J-gene trimming of TCR beta chains, and an independent cohort replicated the association. Because the 87-base-pair reads could not distinguish some IMGT-functional V segments, including TRBV6-2 and TRBV6-3, those segments were excluded. A further reported finding was that TCR beta sequences accurately predicted the HLA-A and HLA-B alleles for most subjects in the first cohort. According to a later analysis, parvovirus B19, influenza, CMV and Epstein-Barr virus appeared linked to several top co-occurrence clusters.

The cohort comprised around 690 healthy bone marrow donors. At the time of sampling, every cohort member was nominally healthy, though immune exposures that went unrecorded were likely present. The donor was CMV seropositive and was included in the group of 250 to 350 seropositive cohort members. Every donor gave a peripheral blood sample, and the peripheral blood mononuclear cells from that sample were used for TCR beta sequencing. Genomic DNA extraction from the blood cell samples was performed with the Qiagen DNeasy Blood Extraction Kit. The sequence came from a man in his fifties in good health and CMV-seropositive. This receptor chain uses TRBV15 and TRBJ1-1; no confident D gene assignment can be made. Sequencing input: PBMCs. The DNA sequence is given as TGTGCCACCAGCAGAGGGGCCCGGGATGAAGCTTTCTTT. It is translated as CATSRGARDEAFF.